A single sample gave rise to the 26 T cell receptor beta chains below, sequenced in a study of cytomegalovirus exposure and HLA in healthy donors. PCR amplification relied on 60 Vbeta primers (plus 13 Jbeta primers). Sequencing used immunoSEQ multiplex PCR; TCRdb keeps in-frame clones, though not all of them. The clone table shows about 77,000 clones, with the ten largest holding around 15%. Specimen: PBMCs. The source is a man aged 50 to 59 in good health and CMV-seropositive.

This chain joins TRBV2 and TRBJ1-1; TRBD1 might be the D (5 bases). The CDR3 consists of 13 residues. The germline V gene has CDR1 SNHLY and CDR2 FYNNEI. The V end was cut by 6 bases, the J end by 6 bases, with 14 bases between. CDR3 loop: CASREGPGAEAFF. In DNA, the CDR3 is TGTGCCAGCAGGGAGGGACCGGGGGCTGAAGCTTTCTTT. Full variable domain (outside the CDR3, taken from reference TRBV2 and TRBJ1-1): EPEVTQTPSHQVTQMGQEVILRCVPISNHLYFYWYRQILGQKVEFLVSFYNNEISEKSEIFDDQFSVERPDGSNFTLKIRSTKLEDSAMYFCASREGPGAEAFFGQGTRLTVV.

The V and J genes are TRBV4-1 and TRBJ2-1; 11 nucleotides match TRBD2. The ends lost 0 bases at V and 7 bases at J; junction bases unmatched: 23. The CDR3 loop spans 22 amino acids. The germline V gene has CDR1 MGHRA and CDR2 YSYEKL. CDR3 sequence reads: CASSQDTGFFSGGARTGNEQFF. Written as DNA, the CDR3 is TGCGCCAGCAGCCAAGATACAGGCTTCTTTAGCGGGGGGGCTAGAACAGGGAATGAGCAGTTCTTC.

The V and J genes are TRBV6-5 and TRBJ2-7, with TRBD1 as a possible D gene (7 bases). V was cut by 2 bases and J by 2 bases, with 13 bases left in between. The CDR3 has 15 residues. The V gene's germline CDR1 is MNHEY and CDR2 SVGAGI. The CDR3 nucleotides are TGTGCCAGCAGTTACGGGGGGACAGATCCCTACGAGCAGTACTTC. Translation gives CASSYGGTDPYEQYF.

The V and J genes are TRBV7-6 and TRBJ1-6; no clear D. With 5 bases removed from V and 7 bases from J, the gap between germline ends came to 15 bases. The CDR3 is 15 residues long. The germline CDR1 and CDR2 sequences are SGHVS and FNYEAQ. In DNA, the CDR3 is TGTGCCAGCAGCCGAAGCGAGGGAGCGAATTCACCCCTCCACTTT. This codes for CASSRSEGANSPLHF. The whole variable domain, remainder taken from reference TRBV7-6 and TRBJ1-6, is GAGVSQSPRYKVTKRGQDVALRCDPISGHVSLYWYRQALGQGPEFLTYFNYEAQQDKSGLPNDRFSAERPEGSISTLTIQRTEQRDSAMYRCASSRSEGANSPLHFGNGTRLTVT.

V usage is TRBV11-2 and J usage is TRBJ2-2; 7 bases match TRBD1. Per the germline V gene, CDR1 is SGHAT and CDR2 is FQNNGV. The CDR3 spans 15 residues. J gave up 6 bases and V 5 bases, and 9 bases lay outside the gene matches. CDR3 in DNA: TGTGCCAGCAGCGGGGGACAGACCGGTCCCGGGGAGCTGTTTTTT. Residues: CASSGGQTGPGELFF. Variable domain in full (rest from reference TRBV11-2 and TRBJ2-2): EAGVAQSPRYKIIEKRQSVAFWCNPISGHATLYWYQQILGQGPKLLIQFQNNGVVDDSQLPKDRFSAERLKGVDSTLKIQPAKLEDSAVYLCASSGGQTGPGELFFGEGSRLTVL.

The CDR3 reads CASSPEGVQPQHF. In DNA form, the CDR3 reads TGTGCCAGCAGCCCGGAAGGGGTTCAGCCCCAGCATTTT. This chain links TRBV5-4 with TRBJ1-5, with D possibly being TRBD1 (5 bases). The CDR3 consists of 13 residues. Looked up from germline, CDR1 is SGHNT and CDR2 is YYREEE (reference sequence). The V gene lost 4 bases and the J gene lost 6 bases, with 11 bases spanning the gap.

V gene TRBV11-2 combines with J gene TRBJ2-7; D perhaps matches TRBD2 (5 bases). The germline V gene encodes CDR1 SGHAT and CDR2 FQNNGV. The CDR3 extends over 14 amino acids. V was cut by 6 bases and J by 1 base, with 13 bases left in between. Here the CDR3 reads CASSVDGESYEQYF. The CDR3 nucleotides are TGTGCCAGCAGTGTGGACGGGGAATCCTACGAGCAGTACTTC.

V and J are TRBV9 and TRBJ1-2; D remains ambiguous. The germline V and J ends were trimmed by 0 bases and 4 bases, with 4 bases remaining between them. Germline loops: CDR1 SGDLS, CDR2 YYNGEE. The CDR3 has 12 amino acids. CDR3 coding DNA: TGTGCCAGCAGCGTAGACAGCTATGGCTACACCTTC. It codes for CASSVDSYGYTF. The complete variable domain, with remaining parts taken from reference TRBV9 and TRBJ1-2, reads DSGVTQTPKHLITATGQRVTLRCSPRSGDLSVYWYQQSLDQGLQFLIQYYNGEERAKGNILERFSAQQFPDLHSELNLSSLELGDSALYFCASSVDSYGYTFGSGTRLTVV.

The chain couples TRBV10-3 to TRBJ1-1, with D maybe TRBD1 (5 bases). The germline gives CDR1 ENHRY, CDR2 SYGVKD. This CDR3 contains 14 residues. V dropped 10 bases and J dropped 3 bases, with 18 bases sitting between them. This CDR3 is CATSQSSRDTEAFF. CDR3 in DNA: TGTGCCACCTCCCAATCCAGCAGGGACACTGAAGCTTTCTTT.

The gene calls are TRBV2 and TRBJ2-7, with D perhaps matching TRBD2 (6 bases). The CDR3 spans 15 residues. The germline V and J ends were trimmed by 5 bases and 7 bases, with 21 bases remaining between them. Germline CDR1 reads SNHLY; CDR2 reads FYNNEI. This CDR3 reads CASSPSAGPPHEQYF. In DNA, the CDR3 is TGTGCCAGCAGTCCCTCAGCGGGCCCCCCCCATGAGCAGTACTTC.

The V call is TRBV10-1, the J call TRBJ2-5; 8 nucleotides align to TRBD1. CDR3 length equals 14 residues. Germline loops: CDR1 WNHNN, CDR2 SYGVQD (reference sequence). Trimming at V came to 5 bases and at J to 4 bases, leaving 6 bases not matched to a gene. The CDR3 DNA is TGCGCCAGCAGTTCGGACAGGGTGGGAGAGACCCAGTACTTC. It is translated as CASSSDRVGETQYF.

The chain couples TRBV9 to TRBJ1-2, with 8 bases fitting TRBD1. The germline V gene has CDR1 SGDLS and CDR2 YYNGEE. V shed 0 bases and J 6 bases; nucleotides not matched to a gene: 4. The CDR3 is made up of 14 amino acids. The CDR3 protein is CASSVEGRGHGYTF. Here the CDR3 DNA reads TGTGCCAGCAGCGTAGAGGGCAGGGGGCATGGCTACACCTTC.

The rearrangement joins TRBV6-5 to TRBJ1-2; D perhaps matches TRBD1 (5 bases). V lost 2 bases and J 8 bases, leaving 12 bases between the germline ends. Germline CDR1 reads MNHEY; CDR2 reads SVGAGI. The CDR3 covers 13 residues. CDR3 DNA sequence: TGTGCCAGCAGTTACAGGCAGGCAGGGGGCTACACCTTC. Protein product: CASSYRQAGGYTF.

The chain employs TRBV7-9 and TRBJ2-1, with D unclear. The V and J ends lost 2 bases and 10 bases respectively, with 12 bases between them. Germline CDR1 is SEHNR and CDR2 is FQNEAQ (reference sequence). This CDR3 comprises 13 residues. CDR3 nucleotides: TGTGCCAGCAGCTTATTGGTAACCGGGGAGCAGTTCTTC. It translates to CASSLLVTGEQFF.

The gene calls are TRBV7-8 and TRBJ1-1, with D maybe TRBD1 (6 bases). The length of the CDR3 is 17 residues. Trimming took 5 bases from V and 10 from J, leaving 29 bases between them. The V gene's germline CDR1 is SGHVS and CDR2 FQNEAQ. CDR3 in amino acids: CASSLWILQGRASVAFF. The CDR3 nucleotides are TGTGCCAGCAGCCTGTGGATCCTACAGGGTAGGGCGTCGGTAGCTTTCTTT.

The chain combines TRBV5-6 with TRBJ1-4; perhaps TRBD1 as D (5 bases). The germline V gene has CDR1 SGHDT and CDR2 YYEEEE. The V and J ends lost 0 bases and 2 bases respectively, with 14 bases between them. CDR3 length equals 17 residues. CDR3 loop: CASSLGSGPGTNEKLFF. In DNA, the CDR3 is TGTGCCAGCAGCTTGGGATCAGGGCCCGGCACTAATGAAAAACTGTTTTTT.

The chain uses TRBV6-1 and TRBJ1-1; D may be TRBD1 (5 bases). CDR1 and CDR2 from the germline V gene are MNHNS and SASEGT. The CDR3 sequence is 17 residues long. V was shortened by 3 bases and J by 1 base, with 18 bases between the two germline ends. CDR3: CASSDLPVWGPNTEAFF. The CDR3, as DNA: TGTGCCAGCAGTGACCTCCCAGTATGGGGCCCGAACACTGAAGCTTTCTTT.

This chain connects TRBV19 to TRBJ2-1; 8 bases line up with TRBD1. Trimming at V came to 4 bases and at J to 8 bases, leaving 16 bases not matched to a gene. This CDR3 has 17 amino acids. Germline V gene lookup returns CDR1 LNHDA and CDR2 SQIVND (reference sequence). The CDR3 bases are TGTGCCAGTAGTACGAACCCGGACAGGGACTTTTTGGATGAGCAGTTCTTC. It translates to CASSTNPDRDFLDEQFF. The complete variable domain, with remaining parts taken from reference TRBV19 and TRBJ2-1, reads DGGITQSPKYLFRKEGQNVTLSCEQNLNHDAMYWYRQDPGQGLRLIYYSQIVNDFQKGDIAEGYSVSREKKESFPLTVTSAQKNPTAFYLCASSTNPDRDFLDEQFFGPGTRLTVL.

The chain employs TRBV27 and TRBJ1-1; D ambiguous. This CDR3 comprises 14 residues. Germline CDR1 reads MNHEY; CDR2 reads SMNVEV (reference sequence). V was clipped by 5 bases and J by 1 base, with 11 bases between them. Here the CDR3 reads CASSPRPENTEAFF. The CDR3 region has the DNA TGTGCCAGCAGTCCGAGGCCAGAGAACACTGAAGCTTTCTTT.

V is TRBV19 and J is TRBJ1-5, with 9 nucleotides matching TRBD1. With V trimmed by 6 bases and J by 6 bases, 6 bases remained unmatched. There are 14 residues in the CDR3. Germline CDR1 and CDR2: LNHDA and SQIVND (reference sequence). In DNA form, the CDR3 reads TGTGCCAGTAGGTGGACAGGGGAAGCTCAGCCCCAGCATTTT. The encoded protein is CASRWTGEAQPQHF.

This chain uses TRBV27 with TRBJ2-7; D is unclear. The CDR3 totals 13 residues. With 3 bases removed from V and 2 bases from J, the gap between germline ends came to 8 bases. CDR1 and CDR2 (germline): MNHEY, SMNVEV (reference sequence). The CDR3 DNA is TGTGCCAGCAGTTTTGGTCTAGCCTACGAGCAGTACTTC. Translating gives CASSFGLAYEQYF.

The chain is built from TRBV4-2 and TRBJ2-6; D uncertain. The CDR3 contains 15 residues. V was pared by 1 base and J by 1 base, with 5 bases between. The germline V gene encodes CDR1 LGHNA and CDR2 YNFKEQ. CDR3 loop: CASSQGASGANVLTF. Here the CDR3 DNA reads TGTGCCAGCAGCCAAGGGGCGTCTGGGGCCAACGTCCTGACTTTC.

This sequence joins TRBV5-1 and TRBJ1-1, with D unclear. The CDR3 totals 13 residues. V shed 2 bases and J shed 1 base, with 6 bases lying between them. Germline CDR1 is SGHRS and CDR2 is YFSETQ. The CDR3 nucleotides read TGCGCCAGCAGCTTTGGGCAGAACACTGAAGCTTTCTTT. Protein sequence: CASSFGQNTEAFF. The entire variable domain, with the rest obtained from reference TRBV5-1 and TRBJ1-1, is as follows: KAGVTQTPRYLIKTRGQQVTLSCSPISGHRSVSWYQQTPGQGLQFLFEYFSETQRNKGNFPGRFSGRQFSNSRSEMNVSTLELGDSALYLCASSFGQNTEAFFGQGTRLTVV.

The chain is built from TRBV29-1 and TRBJ2-3, with 9 bases fitting TRBD2. Germline lookup yields CDR1 SQVTM and CDR2 ANQGSEA. The CDR3 is 15 residues long. V lost 5 bases and J lost 2; bases outside the gene matches: 8. The CDR3 here is CSVTQRGDPTDTQYF. CDR3 bases: TGCAGCGTTACCCAGCGGGGGGACCCCACAGATACGCAGTATTTT.

The V call is TRBV21-1, the J call TRBJ2-3; the table's D gene call, TRBD1, was not cross checked with the DNA. TRBV21-1 is given as a pseudogene. The CDR3 extends over 16 amino acids. The CDR3 region is CASSKAPGESTDTQYF. For the CDR3, the DNA is TGTGCCAGCAGCAAAGCCCCAGGGGAGAGCACAGATACGCAGTATTTT.

V gene TRBV30 combines with J gene TRBJ1-1, with D tentatively TRBD1 (5 bases). This CDR3 comprises 13 residues. Germline CDR1 is GTSNPN and CDR2 is SVGIG (reference sequence). Trimming shortened V by 4 bases and J by 11 bases, and 20 bases separated the two germline ends. The CDR3 region is CAWTRGGTPAAFF. The CDR3 DNA follows: TGTGCCTGGACCCGTGGCGGGACCCCTGCTGCTTTCTTT.